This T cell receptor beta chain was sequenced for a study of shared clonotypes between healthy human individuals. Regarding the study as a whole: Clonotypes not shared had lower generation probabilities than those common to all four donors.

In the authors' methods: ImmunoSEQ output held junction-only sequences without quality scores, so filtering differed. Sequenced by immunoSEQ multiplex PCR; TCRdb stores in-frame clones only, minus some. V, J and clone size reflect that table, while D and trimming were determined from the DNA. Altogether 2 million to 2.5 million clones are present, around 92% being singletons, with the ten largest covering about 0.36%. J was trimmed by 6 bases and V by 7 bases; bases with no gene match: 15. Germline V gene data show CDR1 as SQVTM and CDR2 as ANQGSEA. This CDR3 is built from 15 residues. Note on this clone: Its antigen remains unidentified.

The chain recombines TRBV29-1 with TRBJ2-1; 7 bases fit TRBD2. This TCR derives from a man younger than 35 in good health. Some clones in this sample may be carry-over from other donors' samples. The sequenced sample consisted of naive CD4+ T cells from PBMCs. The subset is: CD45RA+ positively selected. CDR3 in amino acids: CSAGASGGWGNEQFF. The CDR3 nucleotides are TGCAGCGCCGGGGCTAGCGGAGGTTGGGGCAATGAGCAGTTCTTC.